The present entry profiles one T cell receptor (beta chain) with its context. This sample stems from a study of control samples from healthy donors and cancer patients. V lost 4 bases and J 0 bases, leaving 10 bases between the germline ends. The CDR3 consists of 15 residues. Per germline, CDR1 SEHNR and CDR2 FQNEAQ (reference sequence). The protocol was immunoSEQ multiplex PCR, while the TCRdb copy is restricted to in-frame clones and leaves out a portion. The sample holds tens of thousands of clones, roughly 90% seen once. Sample: blood. The TCR was taken from a man aged 45-65 years in good health. The chain couples TRBV7-9 to TRBJ1-3, with D hard to call. CDR3: CASSSDRLSGNTIYF. CDR3 in DNA: TGTGCCAGCAGCTCAGATCGACTCTCTGGAAACACCATATATTTT. The variable domain in full, with the rest retrieved from reference TRBV7-9 and TRBJ1-3, is DTGVSQNPRHKITKRGQNVTFRCDPISEHNRLYWYRQTLGQGPEFLTYFQNEAQLEKSRLLSDRFSAERPKGSFSTLEIQRTEQGDSAMYLCASSSDRLSGNTIYFGEGSWLTVV.